The sequence of this TCR beta chain was determined in a study of blood T cell repertoires in COVID-19. Study context: The samples span acute and convalescent COVID-19 from the United States, Italy and Spain. PBMCs, B-cell-depleted T cells, or T cells provided the cDNA or gDNA that made up the material.

Patients in Seattle were enrolled during active infection, then followed longitudinally. Clones were sequenced by immunoSEQ multiplex PCR, and TCRdb holds only the in-frame ones, with some missing. The table records about 200,000 clones, just under 85% of them present only once. Germline CDR1 is MDHEN and CDR2 is SYDVKM. V was shortened by 3 bases and J by 1 base, with 13 bases between the two germline ends. The length of the CDR3 is 16 residues. This clonotype was obtained from a man aged 55 to 70 with COVID-19, enrolled during active disease. The rearrangement joins TRBV28 to TRBJ1-5; D might be TRBD1 (5 bases). The sequenced sample was peripheral blood. CDR3 coding DNA: TGTGCCAGCAGTTTGGGAGGGGCCTTCAGCAATCAGCCCCAGCATTTT. Protein product: CASSLGGAFSNQPQHF.